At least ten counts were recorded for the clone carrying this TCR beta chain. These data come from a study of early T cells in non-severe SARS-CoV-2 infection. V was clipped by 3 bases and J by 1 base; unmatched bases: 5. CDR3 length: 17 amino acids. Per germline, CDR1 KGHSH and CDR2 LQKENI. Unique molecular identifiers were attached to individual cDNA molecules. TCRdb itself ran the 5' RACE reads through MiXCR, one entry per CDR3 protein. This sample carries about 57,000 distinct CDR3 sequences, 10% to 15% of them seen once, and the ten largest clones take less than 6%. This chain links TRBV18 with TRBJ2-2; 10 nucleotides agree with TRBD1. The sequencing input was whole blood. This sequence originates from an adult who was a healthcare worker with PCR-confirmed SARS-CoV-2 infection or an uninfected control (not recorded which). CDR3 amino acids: CASSPLTGGENTGELFF. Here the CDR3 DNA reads TGTGCCAGCTCACCCCTGACAGGGGGCGAGAACACCGGGGAGCTGTTTTTT.